The clone carrying this TCR beta chain was seen only once. The antigen is unknown. A CD45RA+ naive subset and a CD45RA-negative memory subset were split from CD4+ cells. Every subset had its genomic DNA shared out evenly among several immunoSEQ plates. Some clones are missing from TCRdb's copy, which holds only in-frame ones; the method was immunoSEQ multiplex PCR. The sample yields around 2.1 million clones, around 95% seen once. The germline V and J ends were trimmed by 6 bases and 5 bases, with 7 bases remaining between them. This CDR3 region has 12 residues. Germline values: CDR1 MDHEN, CDR2 SYDVKM. This sample was taken from a study of shared clonotypes between healthy human individuals. Points from the study as a whole: Sequencing depth was expected to affect clonotype sharing among donors. Estimated richness values were generally larger in naive subsets than in memory subsets.

The specimen was naive CD4+ T cells sorted from blood. Subset meaning: CD45RA+ positively selected. This receptor was identified in a man aged 18 to 30 in good health. The chain carries TRBV28 and TRBJ2-2; D is possibly TRBD1 (5 bases). The CDR3 reads CASSQGTGELFF. DNA of the CDR3: TGTGCCAGCAGCCAGGGAACCGGGGAGCTGTTTTTT.